Below, 15 T cell receptor beta chains from the same sample are listed, as sequenced in a study of post-analysis software for immune sequencing data (dated by TCRdb to about 2015). Their specific antigens are unknown. The study at large found these results: Patients showed significantly higher frequencies than controls for five TRBV segments, among them TRBV5-6, TRBV5-1 and TRBV20-1.

Library method: PCR. Sequencing took place on an Illumina HiSeq 2500. To reduce PCR and sequencing biases, unique molecular identifiers were incorporated into the TCR beta cDNA libraries. TCRdb reanalyzed the raw reads on its own, using fastp at Q25 for trimming and MiXCR for clone calling, and kept in-frame beta chains. Entries are consolidated by CDR3 protein sequence, retaining the most common genes and DNA. The sample has fewer than 700,000 distinct CDR3 sequences on record, 44% of them singletons. The ten largest clones capture 1.5% to 2% of the sample. Sequencing was performed on blood. Source of these receptors: a girl aged 10-17 years with multiple sclerosis.

This clonotype was seen a handful of times. The chain carries TRBV6-6 and TRBJ2-7; tentative D call: TRBD2 (6 bases). CDR3 size: 14 residues. Trimming cost V 4 bases and J 3 bases, with 13 bases left between them. The germline V gene encodes CDR1 MNHNY and CDR2 SVGAGI (reference sequence). As DNA, the CDR3 is TGTGCCAGCAGTTCCCGGGAGAGGTTCTACGAGCAGTACTTC. Protein product: CASSSRERFYEQYF.

The rearrangement links TRBV7-2 to TRBJ2-1; 8 bases agree with TRBD2. The CDR3 consists of 14 residues. V lost 2 bases to trimming and J lost 7 bases; unmatched junction nucleotides: 4. Germline loops: CDR1 SGHTA, CDR2 FQGNSA. CDR3 DNA: TGTGCCAGCAGCTTAACGGGGGGGCTTAATGAGCAGTTCTTC. Translating it yields CASSLTGGLNEQFF.

This clonotype was observed a few times. This chain uses TRBV20-1 with TRBJ2-5, with D perhaps being TRBD1 or TRBD2 (5 bases each). CDR1 DFQATT and CDR2 SNEGSKA come from the germline V gene (reference sequence). Trimming stripped 3 bases from V and 5 bases from J, with 10 bases between. The CDR3 runs to 12 residues. This CDR3 is CSARGDGETQYF. CDR3 sequence (DNA): TGCAGTGCTAGGGGGGATGGTGAGACCCAGTACTTC.

The V gene is TRBV12-3 or TRBV12-4, the J gene TRBJ2-5; D is possibly TRBD1 or TRBD2 (5 bases each). The CDR3 totals 11 residues. V was cut by 6 bases and J by 11 bases, with 13 bases left in between. Here the CDR3 reads CASSSGTAQYF. CDR3 nucleotides: TGTGCCAGCAGCTCCGGGACGGCTCAGTACTTC.

This chain links TRBV12-3 or TRBV12-4 with TRBJ2-2; TRBD2 aligns across 10 bases. The V and J ends lost 1 base and 1 base, in that order; junction bases with no gene match: 6. The CDR3 consists of 18 residues. In DNA form, the CDR3 reads TGTGCCAGCAGTTTAGGGATCCTAGCGGGGGAGAACACCGGGGAGCTGTTTTTT. This sequence encodes CASSLGILAGENTGELFF.

This clonotype was detected a few times. For the CDR3, the DNA is TGCAGTGCTGGGGGTGGAGCTTATAGCAATCAGCCCCAGCATTTT. It specifies CSAGGGAYSNQPQHF. The V call is TRBV20-1, the J call TRBJ1-5, with D maybe TRBD1 (5 bases). V was cut by 5 bases and J by 0 bases, with 14 bases left in between. This CDR3 spans 15 amino acids. CDR1 is DFQATT, CDR2 SNEGSKA, per germline (reference sequence).

The gene calls are TRBV7-9 and TRBJ2-1; maybe TRBD2 (6 bases). V dropped 1 base and J dropped 8 bases, with 9 bases sitting between them. CDR1 is SEHNR and CDR2 is FQNEAQ in the germline V gene (reference sequence). The CDR3 spans 13 residues. The CDR3 nucleotides are TGTGCCAGCAGCTTAGAATCGGGAGATGAGCAGTTCTTC. Amino acids: CASSLESGDEQFF. Looking up the rest from reference TRBV7-9 and TRBJ2-1 gives the full variable domain: DTGVSQNPRHKITKRGQNVTFRCDPISEHNRLYWYRQTLGQGPEFLTYFQNEAQLEKSRLLSDRFSAERPKGSFSTLEIQRTEQGDSAMYLCASSLESGDEQFFGPGTRLTVL.

The V gene is TRBV5-5, the J gene TRBJ2-7; D is uncertain. The germline V gene encodes CDR1 SGHKS and CDR2 YYEKEE (reference sequence). V lost 2 bases to trimming and J lost 2 bases, with 14 bases between them. This CDR3 region has 15 residues. CDR3 protein: CASSFADTHPYEQYF. The CDR3 DNA is TGTGCCAGCAGCTTCGCAGATACCCATCCCTACGAGCAGTACTTC. The full variable domain, with the rest looked up from reference TRBV5-5 and TRBJ2-7, is DAGVTQSPTHLIKTRGQQVTLRCSPISGHKSVSWYQQVLGQGPQFIFQYYEKEERGRGNFPDRFSARQFPNYSSELNVNALLLGDSALYLCASSFADTHPYEQYFGPGTRLTVT.

The genes are TRBV10-3 and TRBJ2-7, with 7 bases matching TRBD1. The CDR3 spans 16 residues. Germline trimming cut 0 bases from V and 3 bases from J; bases unmatched to any gene: 8. Germline CDR1 and CDR2: ENHRY and SYGVKD. The CDR3 nucleotides are TGTGCCATCAGTGAGTCGTTGCCAGGGGGAATCTACGAGCAGTACTTC. This sequence encodes CAISESLPGGIYEQYF.

This clonotype was picked up a small number of times. The chain is built from TRBV10-3 and TRBJ2-7; 12 bases align to TRBD2. V shed 6 bases, J shed 3 bases, and the junction held 3 bases outside the gene matches. The germline V gene encodes CDR1 ENHRY and CDR2 SYGVKD. The CDR3 has 14 amino acids. CDR3 residues: CAISPTSGSYEQYF. The CDR3 coding sequence is TGTGCCATCAGCCCGACTAGCGGGAGCTACGAGCAGTACTTC.

About this clonotype: The junction departs from the called germline gene at one end, perhaps through a read error. The chain links TRBV6-1 to TRBJ1-2, with 9 bases identical to TRBD1. Germline assignment: CDR1 MNHNS and CDR2 SASEGT. This CDR3 contains 16 residues. The CDR3 DNA reads TGTGCCAACAGTGAGCCCGGACAGGGGCCTAACTATGGCTACACCTTC. This codes for CANSEPGQGPNYGYTF.

The rearrangement links TRBV7-2 to TRBJ2-3, with 7 nucleotides matching TRBD2. CDR3 length equals 16 residues. Germline CDR1 is SGHTA and CDR2 is FQGNSA. V dropped 6 bases and J dropped 2; count of bases not matched to a gene: 11. CDR3 coding DNA: TGTGCCAGCAGTCAGACAAGCGGGGCCCCCACAGATACGCAGTATTTT. This translates into CASSQTSGAPTDTQYF.

This clonotype was observed a handful of times. The rearrangement joins TRBV11-2 to TRBJ2-7; 8 bases are shared with TRBD1. This CDR3 contains 14 residues. Germline-derived CDR1 and CDR2 are SGHAT and FQNNGV. Trimming took 4 bases from V and 1 from J; bases not matched to a gene: 3. CDR3 in amino acids: CASSSRDRSYEQYF. CDR3 nucleotides: TGTGCCAGCAGCTCCCGGGACAGGTCCTACGAGCAGTACTTC.

The CDR3 nucleotides read TGCAGTGCTACCGGGACAGGGGGTACCTCTGGAAACACCATATATTTT. Its translation is CSATGTGGTSGNTIYF. The rearrangement links TRBV20-1 to TRBJ1-3, with 11 bases aligning to TRBD1. V dropped 4 bases and J dropped 0; count of bases not matched to a gene: 5. The germline CDR1 and CDR2 sequences are DFQATT and SNEGSKA (reference sequence). The CDR3 has 16 amino acids.

A few counts support this clonotype. The gene calls are TRBV7-6 and TRBJ1-1; D is unclear. CDR3 length: 14 residues. Germline loops: CDR1 SGHVS, CDR2 FNYEAQ. Trimming cost V 7 bases and J 3 bases, with 15 bases left between them. The CDR3 spells CASTVGWRDTEAFF. The CDR3 DNA follows: TGTGCCAGCACCGTCGGGTGGAGGGACACTGAAGCTTTCTTT.